Listed below are T cell receptor beta chains from one sample, sequenced in a study of immune heterogeneity within non-small cell lung tumors. TCRdb passed the multiplex PCR reads through MiXCR, listing each CDR3 protein once. Found here are about 1,900 distinct CDR3 sequences, around 27% of them singletons; the top ten hold roughly 12%. Sequences were obtained from lung tumor tissue. The receptors here all came from a woman in her forties or fifties with non-small cell lung cancer. CDR3s leave out the opening cysteine and the closing phenylalanine or tryptophan. Expanded clones get a size class; other rows say once, few or many, or leave the size out.

cdr3_aa: SARDERGSSYNEQF
j_call: TRBJ2-1
clone_size: medium-sized
v_call: TRBV20-1

cdr3_aa: ASTLGQGGREKLF
j_call: TRBJ1-4
clone_size: large
v_call: TRBV28

cdr3_aa: ASYLAGGINEQF
j_call: TRBJ2-1
clone_size: -
v_call: TRBV5-4

cdr3_aa: ASRPGGAGEKLF
j_call: TRBJ1-4
clone_size: few
v_call: TRBV2

cdr3_aa: ASSKGTVNEQF
j_call: TRBJ2-1
clone_size: medium-sized
v_call: TRBV5-1

cdr3_aa: ASSIDSDRDPRNQPQH
j_call: TRBJ1-5
clone_size: -
v_call: TRBV19

cdr3_aa: ASSPGGTEKLF
j_call: TRBJ1-4
clone_size: medium-sized
v_call: TRBV18

cdr3_aa: ASSHRGPVEAF
j_call: TRBJ1-1
clone_size: -
v_call: TRBV4-2

cdr3_aa: ASSFPLTDTQY
j_call: TRBJ2-3
clone_size: few
v_call: TRBV11-2

cdr3_aa: ASSSTSGTRNEQF
j_call: TRBJ2-1
clone_size: -
v_call: TRBV5-6

cdr3_aa: ASSFPDRPNYGYT
j_call: TRBJ1-2
clone_size: large
v_call: TRBV28

cdr3_aa: ATANPGNTIY
j_call: TRBJ1-3
clone_size: -
v_call: TRBV6-2/TRBV6-3

cdr3_aa: ASSIGSVNEKLF
j_call: TRBJ1-4
clone_size: few
v_call: TRBV19

cdr3_aa: ASRRQGYNEQF
j_call: TRBJ2-1
clone_size: few
v_call: TRBV6-1

cdr3_aa: ASSQERDPTREQY
j_call: TRBJ2-7
clone_size: few
v_call: TRBV4-2

cdr3_aa: AGQDTSTDTQY
j_call: TRBJ2-3
clone_size: few
v_call: TRBV6-1

cdr3_aa: ATIRGGQGARNSPLH
j_call: TRBJ1-6
clone_size: -
v_call: TRBV15

cdr3_aa: ASSVSFWDEQF
j_call: TRBJ2-1
clone_size: large
v_call: TRBV27

cdr3_aa: ASSLAGSEKLF
j_call: TRBJ1-4
clone_size: -
v_call: TRBV12-3/TRBV12-4

cdr3_aa: SASPATGSVSDTQY
j_call: TRBJ2-3
clone_size: -
v_call: TRBV20-1

cdr3_aa: ASSQVASIYEQY
j_call: TRBJ2-7
clone_size: few
v_call: TRBV4-1

cdr3_aa: SARGINYEQY
j_call: TRBJ2-7
clone_size: medium-sized
v_call: TRBV20-1

cdr3_aa: ASSMSTSGQETQY
j_call: TRBJ2-5
clone_size: -
v_call: TRBV19

cdr3_aa: ASRKGQGSYEQY
j_call: TRBJ2-7
clone_size: medium-sized
v_call: TRBV2

cdr3_aa: ASSATGTTYEQY
j_call: TRBJ2-7
clone_size: -
v_call: TRBV5-1

cdr3_aa: ASSQDNRSNQPQH
j_call: TRBJ1-5
clone_size: few
v_call: TRBV4-1

cdr3_aa: ACSVGGTNNSPLH
j_call: TRBJ1-6
clone_size: few
v_call: TRBV30

cdr3_aa: ASSLYGGVITEAF
j_call: TRBJ1-1
clone_size: large
v_call: TRBV27

cdr3_aa: ASSPRGIGNNEQF
j_call: TRBJ2-1
clone_size: few
v_call: TRBV6-1

cdr3_aa: ATRRGGQGARNSPLH
j_call: TRBJ1-6
clone_size: -
v_call: TRBV15

cdr3_aa: ASSFWGQTYEQY
j_call: TRBJ2-7
clone_size: -
v_call: TRBV13

cdr3_aa: ASRKGGNEQF
j_call: TRBJ2-1
clone_size: large
v_call: TRBV27

cdr3_aa: ASSQELPRTSDTGELF
j_call: TRBJ2-2
clone_size: few
v_call: TRBV4-3

cdr3_aa: ASSYAAGKGREQY
j_call: TRBJ2-7
clone_size: few
v_call: TRBV6-2/TRBV6-3

cdr3_aa: ANSDPQALLAGGPETDTQY
j_call: TRBJ2-3
clone_size: -
v_call: TRBV6-4

cdr3_aa: ASSIHIYSNQPQH
j_call: TRBJ1-5
clone_size: medium-sized
v_call: TRBV19

cdr3_aa: ASSEASAAGELF
j_call: TRBJ2-2
clone_size: few
v_call: TRBV7-3

cdr3_aa: ATSDGGRADYGYT
j_call: TRBJ1-2
clone_size: -
v_call: TRBV24-1

cdr3_aa: ASSLATLDGETQY
j_call: TRBJ2-5
clone_size: medium-sized
v_call: TRBV5-4

cdr3_aa: ASSSQGRQPQH
j_call: TRBJ1-5
clone_size: -
v_call: TRBV6-1

cdr3_aa: AGMRAAPEQY
j_call: TRBJ2-7
clone_size: few
v_call: TRBV6-1

cdr3_aa: ASSERRNQPQH
j_call: TRBJ1-5
clone_size: -
v_call: TRBV2

cdr3_aa: ASLEGRAEKLF
j_call: TRBJ1-4
clone_size: -
v_call: TRBV28

cdr3_aa: ASSLMGQGMNTEAF
j_call: TRBJ1-1
clone_size: large
v_call: TRBV7-3

cdr3_aa: ASILEGDYRNQPQH
j_call: TRBJ1-5
clone_size: -
v_call: TRBV5-1

cdr3_aa: ASSGGYGYT
j_call: TRBJ1-2
clone_size: few
v_call: TRBV9